The 22 T cell receptor beta chains given below trace back to one sample, sequenced in a study of T cell responses to AZD1222 COVID-19 vaccine. Libraries were prepared by immunoSEQ multiplex PCR; TCRdb keeps only in-frame clonotypes and omits some of them. The table records fewer than 150,000 clones, nearly 90% of them present only once. Sequencing used peripheral blood, obtained 28 days after the second AZD1222 dose. These receptors were obtained from an adult who received the AZD1222 COVID-19 vaccine.

This sequence joins TRBV6-2 or TRBV6-3 and TRBJ1-3; perhaps TRBD1 as D (5 bases). The V gene's germline CDR1 is MNHEY and CDR2 SVGEGT. The germline V and J ends were trimmed by 5 bases and 1 base, with 15 bases remaining between them. CDR3 length equals 16 residues. CDR3 nucleotides: TGTGCCAGCAGTCTAGGAGGGGACCTTTCTGGAAACACCATATATTTT. This encodes CASSLGGDLSGNTIYF.

The chain links TRBV19 to TRBJ2-7, with D possibly TRBD1 on 6 matching bases. The CDR3 spans 13 residues. Germline lookup yields CDR1 LNHDA and CDR2 SQIVND (reference sequence). Trimming took off 4 bases at V and 3 bases at J, with 10 bases between the two ends. The CDR3 coding sequence is TGTGCCAGTAGTAGGACAGAATACTACGAGCAGTACTTC. It codes for CASSRTEYYEQYF.

Here the CDR3 reads CASSQGQGVPKNIQYF. The CDR3 DNA follows: TGTGCCAGCAGCCAAGGACAGGGGGTTCCCAAAAACATTCAGTACTTC. The chain combines TRBV5-4 with TRBJ2-4; TRBD1 matches 10 bases. Trimming cost V 4 bases and J 2 bases; bases outside gene matches: 6. This CDR3 region has 16 residues. CDR1 SGHNT and CDR2 YYREEE come from the germline V gene (reference sequence).

The V call is TRBV10-1, the J call TRBJ2-3; D is possibly TRBD1 (6 bases). V was clipped by 1 base and J by 5 bases, with 16 bases between them. Germline lookup yields CDR1 WNHNN and CDR2 SYGVQD (reference sequence). The CDR3 covers 16 residues. Here the CDR3 reads CASSEYRSGDGDTQYF. The CDR3 bases are TGCGCCAGCAGTGAGTACCGTTCAGGGGATGGAGATACGCAGTATTTT.

The chain links TRBV4-1 to TRBJ1-5; D is possibly TRBD1 (6 bases). This CDR3 comprises 19 residues. The germline gives CDR1 MGHRA, CDR2 YSYEKL. Trimming pared 0 bases from V and 0 bases from J, leaving 18 bases between. DNA of the CDR3: TGCGCCAGCAGCCAAGAGGGGGGGGCCCACCATTATAGCAATCAGCCCCAGCATTTT. The encoded protein is CASSQEGGAHHYSNQPQHF.

The chain combines TRBV9 with TRBJ1-5; 7 nucleotides agree with TRBD1. Trimming removed 0 bases from V and 4 bases from J; junction bases left unmatched: 4. This CDR3 spans 15 amino acids. CDR1 is SGDLS and CDR2 is YYNGEE in the germline V gene. As DNA, the CDR3 is TGTGCCAGCAGCGTAGGGGGGACAGAGAATCAGCCCCAGCATTTT. Protein: CASSVGGTENQPQHF.

The chain recombines TRBV7-2 with TRBJ1-2; the D is unclear. Looked up from germline, CDR1 is SGHTA and CDR2 is FQGNSA. V was shortened by 5 bases and J by 6 bases, with 13 bases between the two germline ends. This CDR3 has 13 amino acids. Here the CDR3 reads CASSPRRGNGYTF. Written as DNA, the CDR3 is TGTGCCAGCAGCCCTAGGAGAGGGAATGGCTACACCTTC.

The chain combines TRBV6-5 with TRBJ1-2; D not certain. Germline-derived CDR1 and CDR2 are MNHEY and SVGAGI. The CDR3 is 12 amino acids. V lost 2 bases, J lost 7 bases, and 8 bases lay in between. The CDR3 protein is CASSYPGVGYTF. CDR3 coding DNA: TGTGCCAGCAGTTACCCGGGCGTTGGCTACACCTTC.

This clone was detected a few times. This sequence joins TRBV6-5 and TRBJ2-1; no firm D call. V gave up 6 bases and J gave up 0 bases, with 12 bases separating them. Germline CDR1 is MNHEY and CDR2 is SVGAGI. The CDR3 is 15 amino acids. In DNA, the CDR3 is TGTGCCAGCAGGACCCGGTTGGGCTCCTACAATGAGCAGTTCTTC. Residues: CASRTRLGSYNEQFF.

The chain couples TRBV9 to TRBJ2-2; D unresolved. Trimming removed 2 bases from V and 6 bases from J, with 17 bases in between. Germline lookup yields CDR1 SGDLS and CDR2 YYNGEE. There are 16 residues in the CDR3. The CDR3 DNA sequence: TGTGCCAGCAGCGTCGTTAAAGGTCTTAGCTCCGGGGAGCTGTTTTTT. Translating it yields CASSVVKGLSSGELFF. Supplemented by reference TRBV9 and TRBJ2-2, the full variable domain reads DSGVTQTPKHLITATGQRVTLRCSPRSGDLSVYWYQQSLDQGLQFLIQYYNGEERAKGNILERFSAQQFPDLHSELNLSSLELGDSALYFCASSVVKGLSSGELFFGEGSRLTVL.

The chain has TRBV3-1 (or the pseudogene TRBV3-2) and TRBJ1-4; TRBD1 matches 7 bases. Germline assignment: CDR1 LGHDT and CDR2 YNNKEL (reference sequence). Germline trimming cut 4 bases from V and 5 bases from J; bases unmatched to any gene: 7. The CDR3 covers 15 residues. The CDR3 region has the DNA TGTGCCAGCAGCCCAGTTGGACAGGAGAATGAAAAACTGTTTTTT. Its translation is CASSPVGQENEKLFF.

The chain carries TRBV28 and TRBJ1-1; D unresolved. CDR1 MDHEN and CDR2 SYDVKM come from the germline V gene. The CDR3 consists of 15 residues. V was pared by 6 bases and J by 0 bases, with 14 bases between. The CDR3 sequence: CASSPLRAMNTEAFF. DNA for the CDR3: TGTGCCAGCAGCCCCCTCCGGGCTATGAACACTGAAGCTTTCTTT.

The genes are TRBV7-2 and TRBJ2-2, with D possibly being TRBD2 (6 bases). Germline assignment: CDR1 SGHTA and CDR2 FQGNSA. The CDR3 is 16 residues long. V was cut by 5 bases and J by 1 base, with 14 bases left in between. DNA of the CDR3: TGTGCCAGCAGCCCCCGATCGGGGGTGAACACCGGGGAGCTGTTTTTT. This sequence encodes CASSPRSGVNTGELFF.

V usage is TRBV30 and J usage is TRBJ1-4; a weak D match, TRBD1 (6 bases). In germline, CDR1 is GTSNPN, CDR2 SVGIG (reference sequence). V lost 2 bases and J 0 bases, leaving 7 bases between the germline ends. This CDR3 has 14 residues. DNA of the CDR3: TGTGCCTGGAGTAACAGGGCAACTAATGAAAAACTGTTTTTT. Its translation: CAWSNRATNEKLFF.

This rearrangement joins TRBV5-1 to TRBJ2-2; 15 bases map to TRBD2. CDR3 length equals 16 residues. Looked up from germline, CDR1 is SGHRS and CDR2 is YFSETQ. The V and J ends lost 4 bases and 6 bases, in that order; junction bases with no gene match: 4. CDR3 loop: CASSGGLAGGAGELFF. CDR3 nucleotide sequence: TGCGCCAGCAGCGGGGGACTAGCGGGAGGTGCCGGGGAGCTGTTTTTT.

This clone occurred a few times. V is TRBV5-8 and J is TRBJ2-6; D is ambiguous. The CDR3 has 19 amino acids. Between the trimmed V and J ends, which lost 2 bases and 0 bases, there was a span of 18 bases. Germline V gene lookup returns CDR1 SGHTS and CDR2 YDEGEE. The DNA for the CDR3 is TGTGCCAGCAGCTTTTTTCGTCCTCCACATTTCTCTGGGGCCAACGTCCTGACTTTC. Protein: CASSFFRPPHFSGANVLTF.

The chain couples TRBV3-1 (or the pseudogene TRBV3-2) to TRBJ2-5; D tentatively reads TRBD1 or TRBD2 (5 bases each). V was shortened by 1 base and J by 1 base, with 10 bases between the two germline ends. This CDR3 region has 15 residues. Germline V gene lookup returns CDR1 LGHDT and CDR2 YNNKEL (reference sequence). CDR3 nucleotide sequence: TGTGCCAGCAGCCAAGGGGGGAACATCCAAGAGACCCAGTACTTC. Translation: CASSQGGNIQETQYF.

The CDR3 nucleotides read TGTGCCAGTAGTTGGCAGTTCCAAGAGACCCAGTACTTC. This translates into CASSWQFQETQYF. This sequence joins TRBV19 and TRBJ2-5, with no clear D. The CDR3 length is 13 residues. The V and J ends lost 5 bases and 1 base respectively, with 8 bases between them. Germline loops: CDR1 LNHDA, CDR2 SQIVND (reference sequence).

The chain links TRBV4-3 to TRBJ1-1; 8 nucleotides agree with TRBD1. V was pared by 1 base and J by 4 bases, with 8 bases of the junction left unmatched. The CDR3 length is 16 residues. From germline, CDR1 is LGHNA and CDR2 YSLEER. The CDR3 loop is CASSQARTGQTTEAFF. The CDR3 coding sequence is TGCGCCAGCAGCCAAGCTCGGACAGGGCAGACCACTGAAGCTTTCTTT.

The chain recombines TRBV10-3 with TRBJ1-3, with D uncertain. The CDR3 runs to 15 residues. Trimming cost V 4 bases and J 4 bases, with 14 bases left between them. CDR1 and CDR2 from the germline V gene are ENHRY and SYGVKD. The CDR3 spells CAISAVQKPGNTIYF. CDR3 nucleotide sequence: TGTGCCATCAGTGCCGTACAAAAGCCCGGAAACACCATATATTTT.

This clone came up once. This chain links TRBV2 with TRBJ2-3; 7 bases map to TRBD2. Germline V CDR1 and CDR2: SNHLY, FYNNEI. V shed 7 bases and J 4 bases; nucleotides not matched to a gene: 5. CDR3 length: 13 residues. The CDR3 DNA reads as TGTGCCAGCAAGGCGGGAGAAGCAGATACGCAGTATTTT. Amino acids: CASKAGEADTQYF.

The rearrangement joins TRBV6-5 to TRBJ1-4, with 9 bases that match TRBD1. The CDR3 consists of 15 residues. Germline CDR1 MNHEY, CDR2 SVGAGI. The junction had 11 bases not matched to a gene; V was cut back by 11 bases and J by 4 bases. The CDR3 DNA reads TGTGCCGTGGGGGGACAGGGTGCCCATAATGAAAAACTGTTTTTT. Amino acids: CAVGGQGAHNEKLFF.